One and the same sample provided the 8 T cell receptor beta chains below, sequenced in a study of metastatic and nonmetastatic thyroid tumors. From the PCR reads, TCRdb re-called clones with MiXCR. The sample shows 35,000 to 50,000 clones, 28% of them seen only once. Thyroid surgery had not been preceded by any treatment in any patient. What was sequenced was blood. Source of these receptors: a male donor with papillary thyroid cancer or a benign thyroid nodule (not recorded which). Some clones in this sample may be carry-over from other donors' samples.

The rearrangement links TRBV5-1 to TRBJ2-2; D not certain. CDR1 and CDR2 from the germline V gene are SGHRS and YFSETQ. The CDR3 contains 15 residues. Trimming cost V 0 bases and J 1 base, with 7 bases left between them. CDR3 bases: TGCGCCAGCAGCTTGGAGGCATTGAACACCGGGGAGCTGTTTTTT. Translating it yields CASSLEALNTGELFF.

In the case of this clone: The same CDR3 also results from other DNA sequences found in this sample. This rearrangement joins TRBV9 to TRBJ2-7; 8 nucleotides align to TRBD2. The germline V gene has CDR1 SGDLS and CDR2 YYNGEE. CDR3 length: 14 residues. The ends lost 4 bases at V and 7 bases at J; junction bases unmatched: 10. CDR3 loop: CASSSSTGGIEQYF. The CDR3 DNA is TGTGCCAGCAGCTCATCTACGGGGGGGATAGAGCAGTACTTC.

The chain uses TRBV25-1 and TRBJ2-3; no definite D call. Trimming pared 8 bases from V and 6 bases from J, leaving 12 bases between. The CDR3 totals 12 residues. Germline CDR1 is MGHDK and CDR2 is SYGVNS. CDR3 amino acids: CASESLGDTQYF. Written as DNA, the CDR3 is TGTGCCAGCGAGTCGCTGGGGGATACGCAGTATTTT.

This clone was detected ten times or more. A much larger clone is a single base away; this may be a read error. For the CDR3, the DNA is TGTGCCTGGAGTCGTGGGGCCTATGGCTACACCTTC. Protein sequence: CAWSRGAYGYTF. V and J are TRBV30 and TRBJ1-2, with D possibly being TRBD1 (5 bases). The CDR3 is 12 amino acids. Germline V gene sequence: CDR1 GTSNPN, CDR2 SVGIG (reference sequence). The V end was cut by 2 bases, the J end by 4 bases, with 8 bases between.

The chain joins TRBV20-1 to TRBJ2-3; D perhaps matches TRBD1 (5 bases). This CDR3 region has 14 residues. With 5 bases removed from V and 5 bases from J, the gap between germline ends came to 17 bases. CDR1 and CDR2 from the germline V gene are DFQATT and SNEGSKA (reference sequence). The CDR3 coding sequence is TGCAGTGCTCCAAGACGACAGTACGGAGATACGCAGTATTTT. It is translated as CSAPRRQYGDTQYF.

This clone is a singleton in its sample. CDR3 DNA sequence: TGTGCCTGGAGTGTATCACTGACTGAATGTCAAGGAATCAATCAGCCCCAGCATTTT. The encoded protein is CAWSVSLTECQGINQPQHF. The chain couples TRBV30 to TRBJ1-5, with unresolved D. In germline, CDR1 is GTSNPN, CDR2 SVGIG (reference sequence). V lost 0 bases and J 3 bases, leaving 24 bases between the germline ends. This CDR3 contains 19 residues.

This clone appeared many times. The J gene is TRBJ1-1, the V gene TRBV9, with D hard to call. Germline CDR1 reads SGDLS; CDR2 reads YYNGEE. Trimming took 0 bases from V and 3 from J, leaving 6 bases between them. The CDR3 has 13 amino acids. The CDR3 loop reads CASSVGGDTEAFF. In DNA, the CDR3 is TGTGCCAGCAGCGTAGGCGGCGACACTGAAGCTTTCTTT.

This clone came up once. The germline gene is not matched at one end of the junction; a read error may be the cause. CDR3 in amino acids: CDSSVTSGGNTEQFF. CDR3 bases: TGTGACAGCAGCGTGACTAGCGGGGGCAACACTGAGCAGTTCTTC. V gene TRBV7-3 combines with J gene TRBJ2-1, with 12 bases matching TRBD2. This CDR3 region has 15 residues. In germline, CDR1 is SGHTA, CDR2 FQGTGA.